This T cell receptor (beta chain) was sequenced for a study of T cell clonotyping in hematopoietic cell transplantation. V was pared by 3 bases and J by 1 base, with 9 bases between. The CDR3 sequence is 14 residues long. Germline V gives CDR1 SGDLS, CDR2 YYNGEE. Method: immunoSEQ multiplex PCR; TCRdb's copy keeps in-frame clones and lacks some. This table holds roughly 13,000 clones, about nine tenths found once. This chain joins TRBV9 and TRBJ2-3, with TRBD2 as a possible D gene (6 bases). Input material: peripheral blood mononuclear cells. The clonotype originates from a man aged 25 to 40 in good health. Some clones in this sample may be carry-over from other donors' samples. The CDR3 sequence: CASSAGDGTDTQYF. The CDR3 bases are TGTGCCAGCAGCGCGGGGGATGGCACAGATACGCAGTATTTT.